The sequence of this TCR beta chain was determined in a study of human T cells and chemical hapten exposure. On the study more broadly: Donors were sensitized with 2% DPC on the upper inner arm. Throughout a study of roughly 24 weeks, patients underwent weekly scalp administration of diphenylcyclopropenone doses.

This clonotype was observed a handful of times. This CDR3 comprises 14 residues. The V gene's germline CDR1 is DFQATT and CDR2 SNEGSKA (reference sequence). V dropped 2 bases and J dropped 1 base, with 10 bases sitting between them. Time point: patch test 3, about 24 weeks after DPC sensitization. Treatment in this sample: therapeutic diphenylcyclopropenone sensitization with weekly scalp DPC. The study enrolled 18 to 70-year-old alopecia patients suitable for DPC. The library labeled individual cDNA molecules by adding unique molecular identifiers to them. Each CDR3 protein is one row after TCRdb ran MiXCR on the RACE reads. Among some 91,000 distinct CDR3 sequences listed, 27% were seen once.

The input for sequencing was whole blood, taken in connection with sensitization to the hapten diphenylcyclopropenone (DPC). The rearrangement uses TRBV20-1 and TRBJ2-3; D is unresolved. The source of this sequence is a man in his forties or fifties with alopecia areata. Some clones in this sample may be carry-over from other donors' samples. The CDR3 loop reads CSARRQPGTDTQYF. Here the CDR3 DNA reads TGCAGTGCTAGACGACAACCCGGCACAGATACGCAGTATTTT.